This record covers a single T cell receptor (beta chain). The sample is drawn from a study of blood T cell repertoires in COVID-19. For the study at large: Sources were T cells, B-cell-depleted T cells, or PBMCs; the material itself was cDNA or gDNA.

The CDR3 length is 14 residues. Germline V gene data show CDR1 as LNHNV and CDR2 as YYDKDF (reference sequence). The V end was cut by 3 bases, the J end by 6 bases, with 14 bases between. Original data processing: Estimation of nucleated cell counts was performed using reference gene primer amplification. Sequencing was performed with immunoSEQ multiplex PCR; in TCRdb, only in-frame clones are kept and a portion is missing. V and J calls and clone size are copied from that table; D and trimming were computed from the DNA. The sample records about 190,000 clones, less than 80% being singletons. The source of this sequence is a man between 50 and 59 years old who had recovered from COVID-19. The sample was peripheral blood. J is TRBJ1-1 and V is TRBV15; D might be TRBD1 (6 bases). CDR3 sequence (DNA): TGTGCCACCAGCAGTCGGTCAGGGGCATCTGAAGCTTTCTTT. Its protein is CATSSRSGASEAFF.